This T cell receptor beta chain was observed in a study of T cell changes during pregnancy in multiple sclerosis. Per germline, CDR1 MDHEN and CDR2 SYDVKM. Trimming stripped 7 bases from V and 7 bases from J, with 14 bases between. The CDR3 is made up of 13 amino acids. Some clones are missing from TCRdb's copy, which holds only in-frame ones; the method was immunoSEQ multiplex PCR. The sample holds about 40,000 clones, roughly 90% seen once. The starting material was CD8+ T cells from peripheral blood mononuclear cells, obtained before pregnancy. The origin of this receptor is a female donor with multiple sclerosis, enrolled in a pregnancy study. The rearrangement joins TRBV28 to TRBJ1-5; unclear D gene. The CDR3, as DNA: TGTGCCAGCACCCTCGAGATGCAACAGCCCCAGCATTTT. Translated, it gives CASTLEMQQPQHF.